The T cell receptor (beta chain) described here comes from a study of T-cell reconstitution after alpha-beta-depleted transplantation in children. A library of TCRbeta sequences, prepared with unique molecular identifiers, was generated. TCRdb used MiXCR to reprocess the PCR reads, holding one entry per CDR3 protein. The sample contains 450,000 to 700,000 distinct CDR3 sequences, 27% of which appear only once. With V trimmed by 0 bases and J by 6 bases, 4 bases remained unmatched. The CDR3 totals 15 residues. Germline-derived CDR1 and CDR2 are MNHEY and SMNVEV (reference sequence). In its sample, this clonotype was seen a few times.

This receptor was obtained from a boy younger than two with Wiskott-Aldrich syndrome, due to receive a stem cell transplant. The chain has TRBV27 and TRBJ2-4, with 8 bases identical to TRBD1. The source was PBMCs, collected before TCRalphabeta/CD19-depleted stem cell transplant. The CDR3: CASSLSRDRGNIQYF. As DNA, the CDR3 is TGTGCCAGCAGTTTATCGAGAGACAGGGGAAACATTCAGTACTTC.